This TCR beta chain was identified in a study of cytomegalovirus exposure and HLA in healthy donors. PCR employed 60 Vbeta and 13 Jbeta primers. Profiled with immunoSEQ multiplex PCR; TCRdb holds only in-frame clones, not every one. The sample shows 100,000 to 150,000 clones, 65% to 85% of them seen only once. The sample holds a few counts of this clone. This sequence was found in a boy younger than 18 in good health and CMV-seronegative. Sample: PBMCs.

The CDR3 is CAWIPRPSGISAEQYF. The CDR3 region has the DNA TGTGCCTGGATCCCCCGGCCCAGCGGGATTAGTGCCGAGCAGTACTTC. The rearrangement uses TRBV30 and TRBJ2-5; TRBD2 agrees at 7 bases. The DNA matches TRBJ2-7 better at its end, which makes the J call doubtful. The length of the CDR3 is 16 residues. The V gene's germline CDR1 is GTSNPN and CDR2 SVGIG (reference sequence).